This T cell receptor (beta chain) was documented in a study of neurological immune-mediated disorders. Study results and limitations: No expanded-clone CDR3 amino acid sequence recurred across subjects, suggesting private TCR-beta repertoires.

The team produced cDNA through 5'RACE using 10-nucleotide random UMIs. MiXCR, applied by TCRdb to the 5' RACE reads, yields one record per CDR3 protein. This sample has tens of thousands of distinct CDR3 sequences, with 8% to 9% found just once. The time point here: longitudinal time-point 3. Unsorted libraries were prepared from 2 million PBMCs that had been stored at -80 C. This clonotype came up many times. Its antigen is unknown. Germline V gene sequence: CDR1 MNHNS, CDR2 SASEGT. V was clipped by 5 bases and J by 4 bases, with 21 bases between them. The CDR3 is 16 residues long. This receptor was obtained from a woman in her forties in good health. The chain is built from TRBV6-1 and TRBJ2-7; either TRBD1 or TRBD2 may supply D (5 bases each). Sequences were obtained from PBMCs. The CDR3: CASSIGRGTALYEQYF. In DNA, the CDR3 is TGTGCCAGCAGTATAGGTAGAGGGACGGCGCTTTACGAGCAGTACTTC.